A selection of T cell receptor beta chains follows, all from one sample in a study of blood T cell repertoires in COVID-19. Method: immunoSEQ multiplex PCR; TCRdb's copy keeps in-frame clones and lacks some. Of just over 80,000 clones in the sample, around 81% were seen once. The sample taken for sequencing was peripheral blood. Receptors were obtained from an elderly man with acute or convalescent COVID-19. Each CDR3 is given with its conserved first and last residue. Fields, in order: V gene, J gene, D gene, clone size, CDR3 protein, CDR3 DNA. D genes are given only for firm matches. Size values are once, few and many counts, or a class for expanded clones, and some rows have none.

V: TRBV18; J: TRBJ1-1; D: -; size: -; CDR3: CASSTDSVNTEAFF; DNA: TGTGCCAGCTCAACCGACAGTGTGAACACTGAAGCTTTCTTT
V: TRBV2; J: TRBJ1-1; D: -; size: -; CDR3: CASSTTGGNTEAFF; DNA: TGTGCCAGCAGTACCACGGGGGGGAACACTGAAGCTTTCTTT
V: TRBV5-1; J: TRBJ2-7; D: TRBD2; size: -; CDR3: CASSLLAGPYEQYF; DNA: TGCGCCAGCAGCTTGCTAGCGGGGCCCTACGAGCAGTACTTC
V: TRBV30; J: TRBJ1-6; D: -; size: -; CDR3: CAWSPGVSPLHF; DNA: TGTGCCTGGAGTCCGGGGGTTTCACCCCTCCACTTT
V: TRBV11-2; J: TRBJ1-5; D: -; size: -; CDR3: CASSLSGHNQPQHF; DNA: TGTGCCAGCAGCTTATCGGGACATAATCAGCCCCAGCATTTT
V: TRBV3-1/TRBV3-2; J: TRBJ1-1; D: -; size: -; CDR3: CASSQDYPVHSF; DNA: TGTGCCAGCAGCCAAGATTATCCCGTTCACAGCTTT
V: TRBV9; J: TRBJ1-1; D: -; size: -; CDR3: CASSGRQDTEAFF; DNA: TGTGCCAGCAGCGGGCGTCAGGACACTGAAGCTTTCTTT
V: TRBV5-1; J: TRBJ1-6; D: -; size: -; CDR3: CASSPSRGLNSPLHF; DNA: TGCGCCAGCAGCCCTTCCAGGGGATTAAATTCACCCCTCCACTTT
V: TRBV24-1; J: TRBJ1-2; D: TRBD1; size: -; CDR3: CATSDSKQGNYGYTF; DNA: TGTGCCACCAGTGACTCTAAACAGGGGAACTATGGCTACACCTTC
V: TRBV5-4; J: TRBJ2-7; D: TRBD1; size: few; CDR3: CASSQGAARFGEQYF; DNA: TGTGCCAGCAGCCAGGGGGCAGCCCGTTTTGGCGAGCAGTACTTC
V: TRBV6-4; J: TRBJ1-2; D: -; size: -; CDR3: CASSLIHRAGGYTF; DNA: TGTGCCAGCAGCCTGATCCACAGGGCCGGCGGCTACACCTTC
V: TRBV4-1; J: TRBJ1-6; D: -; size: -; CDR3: CASSQYDNGSPLHF; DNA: TGCGCCAGCAGCCAATATGACAATGGTTCACCCCTCCACTTT
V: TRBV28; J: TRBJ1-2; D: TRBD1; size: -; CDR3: CASSSGGGYTF; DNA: TGTGCCAGCAGTTCAGGGGGAGGCTACACCTTC
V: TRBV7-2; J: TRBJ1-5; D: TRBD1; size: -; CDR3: CASSLVGRGRGQPQHF; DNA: TGTGCCAGCAGCTTAGTTGGCAGGGGGAGAGGTCAGCCCCAGCATTTT
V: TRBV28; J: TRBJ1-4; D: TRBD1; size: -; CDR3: CASSPGTGGGKLFF; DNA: TGTGCCAGCAGTCCCGGGACAGGGGGCGGAAAACTGTTTTTT
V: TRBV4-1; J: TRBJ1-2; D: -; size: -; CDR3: CASSQDFGTTNYGYTF; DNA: TGCGCCAGCAGCCAAGATTTCGGTACGACTAACTATGGCTACACCTTC
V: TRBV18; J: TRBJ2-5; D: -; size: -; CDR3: CASSPFMRSQETQYF; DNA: TGTGCCAGCTCTCCGTTCATGAGGTCTCAGGAGACCCAGTACTTC
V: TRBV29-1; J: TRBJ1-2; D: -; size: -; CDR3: CSVMVENYGYTF; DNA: TGCAGCGTAATGGTTGAGAACTATGGCTACACCTTC
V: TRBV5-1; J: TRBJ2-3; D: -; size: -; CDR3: CASSLVEADTQYF; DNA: TGCGCCAGCAGCTTGGTAGAGGCAGATACGCAGTATTTT
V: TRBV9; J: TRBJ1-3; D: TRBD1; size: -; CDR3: CASSSPRTGDTIYF; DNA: TGTGCCAGCAGCTCCCCTCGGACAGGGGACACCATATATTTT
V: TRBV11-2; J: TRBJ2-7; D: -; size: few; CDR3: CASSLDPSSYEQYF; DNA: TGTGCCAGCAGCTTAGATCCTAGCTCCTACGAGCAGTACTTC
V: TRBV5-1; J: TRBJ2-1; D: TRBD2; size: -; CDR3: CASSPGLAGANEQFF; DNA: TGCGCCAGCAGCCCCGGACTAGCGGGAGCCAATGAGCAGTTCTTC